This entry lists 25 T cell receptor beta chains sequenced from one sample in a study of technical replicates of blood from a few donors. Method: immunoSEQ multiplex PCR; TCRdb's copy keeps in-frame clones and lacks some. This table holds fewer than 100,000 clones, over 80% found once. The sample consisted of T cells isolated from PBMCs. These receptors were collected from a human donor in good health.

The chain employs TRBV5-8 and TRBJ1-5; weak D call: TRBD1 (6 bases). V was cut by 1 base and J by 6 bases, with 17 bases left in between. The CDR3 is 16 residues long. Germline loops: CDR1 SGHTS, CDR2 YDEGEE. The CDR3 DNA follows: TGTGCCAGCAGCTTGTATAGGAACAGGGACCGTCAGCCCCAGCATTTT. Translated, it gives CASSLYRNRDRQPQHF.

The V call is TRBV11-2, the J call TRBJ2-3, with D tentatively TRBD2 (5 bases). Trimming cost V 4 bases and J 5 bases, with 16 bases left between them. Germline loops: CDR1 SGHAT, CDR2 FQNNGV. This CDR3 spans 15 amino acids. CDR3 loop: CASSSYSGYGDTQYF. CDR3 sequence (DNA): TGTGCCAGCAGCTCCTATTCGGGATATGGAGATACGCAGTATTTT.

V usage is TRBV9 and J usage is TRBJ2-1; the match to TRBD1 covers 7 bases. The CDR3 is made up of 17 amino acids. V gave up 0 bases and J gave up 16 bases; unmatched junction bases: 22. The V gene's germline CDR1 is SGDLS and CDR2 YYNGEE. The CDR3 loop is CASSVGSPQGDIFRRFF. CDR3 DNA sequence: TGTGCCAGCAGCGTAGGATCCCCCCAGGGGGATATATTTCGGCGATTCTTC. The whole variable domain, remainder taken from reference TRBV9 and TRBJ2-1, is DSGVTQTPKHLITATGQRVTLRCSPRSGDLSVYWYQQSLDQGLQFLIQYYNGEERAKGNILERFSAQQFPDLHSELNLSSLELGDSALYFCASSVGSPQGDIFRRFFGPGTRLTVL.

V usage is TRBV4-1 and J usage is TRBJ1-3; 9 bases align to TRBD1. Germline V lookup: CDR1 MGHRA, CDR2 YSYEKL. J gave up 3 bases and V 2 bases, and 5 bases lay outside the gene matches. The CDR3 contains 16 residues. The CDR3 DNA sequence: TGCGCCAGCAGCCAAAAAAACAGGGGGCTTGGAAACACCATATATTTT. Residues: CASSQKNRGLGNTIYF.

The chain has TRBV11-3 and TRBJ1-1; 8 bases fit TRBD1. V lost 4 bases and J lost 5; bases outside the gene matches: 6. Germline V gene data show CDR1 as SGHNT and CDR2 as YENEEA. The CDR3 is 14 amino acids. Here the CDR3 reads CASSSRTGSTEAFF. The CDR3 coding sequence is TGTGCCAGCAGCTCCCGGACAGGGAGTACTGAAGCTTTCTTT.

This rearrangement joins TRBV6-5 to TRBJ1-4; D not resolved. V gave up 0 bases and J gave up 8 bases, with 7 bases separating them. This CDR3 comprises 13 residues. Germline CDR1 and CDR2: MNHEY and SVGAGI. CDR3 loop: CASSYSTREKLFF. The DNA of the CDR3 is TGTGCCAGCAGTTACTCAACTAGAGAAAAACTGTTTTTT.

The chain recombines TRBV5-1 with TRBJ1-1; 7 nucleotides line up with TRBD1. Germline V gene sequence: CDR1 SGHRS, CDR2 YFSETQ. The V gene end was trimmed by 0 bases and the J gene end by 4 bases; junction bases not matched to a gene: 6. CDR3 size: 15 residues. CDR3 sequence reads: CASSLAGSGGTEAFF. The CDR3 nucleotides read TGCGCCAGCAGCTTGGCCGGTTCAGGGGGCACTGAAGCTTTCTTT. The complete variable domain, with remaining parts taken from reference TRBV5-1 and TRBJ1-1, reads KAGVTQTPRYLIKTRGQQVTLSCSPISGHRSVSWYQQTPGQGLQFLFEYFSETQRNKGNFPGRFSGRQFSNSRSEMNVSTLELGDSALYLCASSLAGSGGTEAFFGQGTRLTVV.

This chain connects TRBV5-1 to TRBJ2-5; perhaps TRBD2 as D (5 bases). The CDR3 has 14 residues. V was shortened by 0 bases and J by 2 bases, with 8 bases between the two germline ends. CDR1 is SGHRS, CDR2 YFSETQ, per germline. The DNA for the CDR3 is TGCGCCAGCAGCTTGGGACTACAGCAAGAGACCCAGTACTTC. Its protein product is CASSLGLQQETQYF.

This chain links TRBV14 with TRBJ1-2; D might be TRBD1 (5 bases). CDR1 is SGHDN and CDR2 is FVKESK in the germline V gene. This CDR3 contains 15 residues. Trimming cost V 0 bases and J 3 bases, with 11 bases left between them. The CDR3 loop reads CASSQEVPRDYGYTF. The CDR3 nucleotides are TGTGCCAGCAGCCAAGAGGTTCCCAGGGACTATGGCTACACCTTC.

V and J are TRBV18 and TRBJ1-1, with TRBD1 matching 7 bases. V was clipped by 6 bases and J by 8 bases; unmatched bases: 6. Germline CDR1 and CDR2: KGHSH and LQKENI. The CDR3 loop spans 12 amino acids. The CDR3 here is CASSPQGGEAFF. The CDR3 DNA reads TGTGCCAGCTCTCCCCAGGGGGGAGAAGCTTTCTTT.

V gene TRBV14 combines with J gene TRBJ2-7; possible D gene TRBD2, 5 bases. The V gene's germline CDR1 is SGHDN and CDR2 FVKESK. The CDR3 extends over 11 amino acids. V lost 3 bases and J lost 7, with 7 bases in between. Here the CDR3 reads CASSHWEEQYF. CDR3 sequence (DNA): TGTGCCAGCAGCCATTGGGAGGAGCAGTACTTC.

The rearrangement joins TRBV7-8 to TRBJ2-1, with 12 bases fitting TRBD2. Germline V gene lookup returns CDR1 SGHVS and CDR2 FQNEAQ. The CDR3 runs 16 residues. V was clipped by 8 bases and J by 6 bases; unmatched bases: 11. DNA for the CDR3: TGTGCCAGCGGAAGACTAGCGGGAGAGGTTGGCAATGAGCAGTTCTTC. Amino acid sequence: CASGRLAGEVGNEQFF.

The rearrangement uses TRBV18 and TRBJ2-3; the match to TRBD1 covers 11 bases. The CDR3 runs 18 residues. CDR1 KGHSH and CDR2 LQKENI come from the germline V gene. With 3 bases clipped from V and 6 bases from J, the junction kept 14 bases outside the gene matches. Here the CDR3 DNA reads TGTGCCAGCTCACCTACTTATAGCGGGACAGGGGGACCGGATACGCAGTATTTT. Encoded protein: CASSPTYSGTGGPDTQYF.

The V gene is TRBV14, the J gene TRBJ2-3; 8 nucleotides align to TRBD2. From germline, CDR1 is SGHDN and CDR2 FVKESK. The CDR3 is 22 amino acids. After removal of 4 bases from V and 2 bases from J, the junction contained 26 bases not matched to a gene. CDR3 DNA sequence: TGTGCCAGCAGCCGACGCGGGGGGTTAGCGGGACCCAAAAGAGGCAACACAGATACGCAGTATTTT. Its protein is CASSRRGGLAGPKRGNTDTQYF.

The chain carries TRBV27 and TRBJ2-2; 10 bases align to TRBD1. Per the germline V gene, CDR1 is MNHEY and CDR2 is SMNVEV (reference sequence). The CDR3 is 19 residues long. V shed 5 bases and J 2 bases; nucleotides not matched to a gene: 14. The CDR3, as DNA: TGTGCCAGCAGTACCGGGACAGGGGCGACACATTTTAACACCGGGGAGCTGTTTTTT. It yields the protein CASSTGTGATHFNTGELFF.

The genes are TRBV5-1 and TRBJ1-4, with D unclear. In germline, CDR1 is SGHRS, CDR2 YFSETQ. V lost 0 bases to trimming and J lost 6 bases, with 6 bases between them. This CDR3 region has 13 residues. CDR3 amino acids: CASSLGGDEKLFF. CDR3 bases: TGCGCCAGCAGCTTGGGGGGAGATGAAAAACTGTTTTTT.

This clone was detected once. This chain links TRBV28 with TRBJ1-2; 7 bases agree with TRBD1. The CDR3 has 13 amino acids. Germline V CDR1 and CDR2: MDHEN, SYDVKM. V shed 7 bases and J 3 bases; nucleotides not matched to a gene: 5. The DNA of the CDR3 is TGTGCCAGCACCCGGGACAGATACTATGGCTACACCTTC. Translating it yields CASTRDRYYGYTF.

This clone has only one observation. CDR3 DNA: TGTGCCAGTAGTATAGAAGGGGTCAATCAGCCCCAGCATTTT. Residues: CASSIEGVNQPQHF. This chain uses TRBV19 with TRBJ1-5; D is perhaps TRBD1 (5 bases). The CDR3 covers 14 residues. V lost 0 bases and J lost 3, with 6 bases in between. Germline-derived CDR1 and CDR2 are LNHDA and SQIVND (reference sequence).

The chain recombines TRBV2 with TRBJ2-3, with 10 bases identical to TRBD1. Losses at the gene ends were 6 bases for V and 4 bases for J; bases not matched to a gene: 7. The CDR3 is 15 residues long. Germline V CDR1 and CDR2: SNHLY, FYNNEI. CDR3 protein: CASRLGTGVSDTQYF. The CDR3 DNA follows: TGTGCCAGCAGATTAGGGACAGGGGTTTCAGATACGCAGTATTTT.

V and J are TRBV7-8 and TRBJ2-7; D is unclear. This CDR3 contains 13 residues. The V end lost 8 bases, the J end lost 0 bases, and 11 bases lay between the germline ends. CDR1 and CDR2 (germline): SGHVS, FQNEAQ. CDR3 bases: TGTGCCAGCCGCTCACCTACCTCCTACGAGCAGTACTTC. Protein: CASRSPTSYEQYF.

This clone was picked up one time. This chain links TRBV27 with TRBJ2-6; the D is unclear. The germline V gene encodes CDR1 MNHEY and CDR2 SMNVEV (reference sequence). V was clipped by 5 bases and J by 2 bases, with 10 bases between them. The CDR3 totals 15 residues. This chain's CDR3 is CASSPGYTGANVLTF. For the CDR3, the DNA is TGTGCCAGCAGTCCGGGTTACACTGGGGCCAACGTCCTGACTTTC.

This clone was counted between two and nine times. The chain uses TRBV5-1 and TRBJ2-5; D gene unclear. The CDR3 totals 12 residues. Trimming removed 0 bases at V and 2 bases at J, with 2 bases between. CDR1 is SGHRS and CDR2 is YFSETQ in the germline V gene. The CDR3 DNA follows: TGCGCCAGCAGCTTGGCACAAGAGACCCAGTACTTC. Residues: CASSLAQETQYF.

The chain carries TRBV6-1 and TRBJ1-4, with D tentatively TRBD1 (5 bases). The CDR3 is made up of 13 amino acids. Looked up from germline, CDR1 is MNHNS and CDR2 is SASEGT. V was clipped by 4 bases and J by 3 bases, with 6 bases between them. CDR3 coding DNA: TGTGCCAGCAGTGCAGGGTCTAATGAAAAACTGTTTTTT. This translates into CASSAGSNEKLFF.

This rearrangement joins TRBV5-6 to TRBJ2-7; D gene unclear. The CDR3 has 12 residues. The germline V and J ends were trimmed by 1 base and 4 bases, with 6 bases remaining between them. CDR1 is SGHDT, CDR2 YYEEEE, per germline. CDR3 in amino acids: CASSLPPYEQYF. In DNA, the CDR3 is TGTGCCAGCAGCTTGCCTCCTTACGAGCAGTACTTC.

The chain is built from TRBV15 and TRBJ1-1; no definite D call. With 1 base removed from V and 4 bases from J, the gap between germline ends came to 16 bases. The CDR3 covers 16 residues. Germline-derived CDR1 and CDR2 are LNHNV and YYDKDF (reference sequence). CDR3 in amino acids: CATSRAIGWPSTEAFF. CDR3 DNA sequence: TGTGCCACCAGCAGAGCGATTGGTTGGCCATCCACTGAAGCTTTCTTT.